The subject of this entry is one TCR beta chain. Sequenced by immunoSEQ multiplex PCR; TCRdb stores in-frame clones only, minus some. There are about 170,000 clones in the sample; approximately 92% occur only once, and about 6.9% lies in the top ten. The data belong to a study of T cell responses to AZD1222 COVID-19 vaccine. With 4 bases clipped from V and 4 bases from J, the junction kept 5 bases outside the gene matches. CDR1 is LGHDT and CDR2 is YNNKEL in the germline V gene (reference sequence). CDR3 size: 14 residues. V usage is TRBV3-1 (or the pseudogene TRBV3-2) and J usage is TRBJ2-5; 8 positions agree with TRBD2. This TCR was sampled from an adult in good health. The sample consisted of peripheral blood, taken on day 0 of AZD1222 vaccination. The CDR3 protein is CASSRARGAETQYF. The DNA for the CDR3 is TGTGCCAGCAGCCGAGCGCGGGGGGCAGAGACCCAGTACTTC.